What follows is one T cell receptor beta chain and its context. The germline CDR1 and CDR2 sequences are SGHTA and FQGNSA. CDR3 size: 15 residues. The trim removed 5 bases at V and 4 bases at J, leaving 10 bases unmatched. This sample is part of a study of blood T cell repertoires in COVID-19. As for the study in general: COVID-19 samples from acute and convalescent phases originated in the United States, Italy and Spain.

Authors' processing steps: Cell counts per sample came from amplifying reference gene primers. Produced via immunoSEQ multiplex PCR; TCRdb's table is partial and in-frame only. V and J calls and clone size are copied from that table; D and trimming were computed from the DNA. The top ten clones hold around 4% of a sample with just over 300,000 clones, 65% to 90% of them seen once. Participants came from around 25 US areas, aged roughly 18 to 95 years. Donors in Cohort 3 counted as recovered after two negative PCRs, clearance, or symptom resolution. Specimen: PBMCs or T cells enriched from blood (not recorded which). This chain uses TRBV7-2 with TRBJ1-2; 7 bases match TRBD1. This sequence originates from a man younger than 40 who had recovered from COVID-19. This CDR3 is CASSAQGQRVYGYTF. The DNA for the CDR3 is TGTGCCAGCAGCGCTCAGGGACAGAGGGTCTATGGCTACACCTTC.